This T cell receptor beta chain was obtained from a study of molecular identifiers for immune sequencing clone quantification. Whole-study findings and limits: It was shown that clones above 20 RNA copies held over 97% of effector molecules, but under 1% in naive cells. Barcode sharing among identical TCR molecules could make large clones appear smaller.

The authors gated naive CD8 T cells as CD8+CD4-CCR7+CD45RA+ for sorting. The table lists this clonotype with many counts. Its antigen is still unknown. Trimming shortened V by 4 bases and J by 2 bases, and 7 bases separated the two germline ends. In germline, CDR1 is SGHDT, CDR2 YYEEEE. The CDR3 loop spans 12 amino acids. TCRdb recomputed calls from the PCR reads with MiXCR, one row per CDR3 protein. The repertoire has 350,000 or so distinct CDR3 sequences, about 22% of them found once; the top ten carry 0.7% to 0.9%. The chain carries TRBV5-6 and TRBJ2-7; D is possibly TRBD1 (6 bases). The receptor was derived from a human donor in good health. Some libraries in this study had Jurkat cell RNA spiked in. The sequenced sample was naive CD8+ T cells from blood, with Jurkat cell RNA spiked in. The subset was: FACS-sorted CD8+CD4-CCR7+CD45RA+ naive T cells. CDR3 loop: CASSDRTYEQYF. CDR3 nucleotides: TGTGCCAGCAGCGACAGGACCTACGAGCAGTACTTC.